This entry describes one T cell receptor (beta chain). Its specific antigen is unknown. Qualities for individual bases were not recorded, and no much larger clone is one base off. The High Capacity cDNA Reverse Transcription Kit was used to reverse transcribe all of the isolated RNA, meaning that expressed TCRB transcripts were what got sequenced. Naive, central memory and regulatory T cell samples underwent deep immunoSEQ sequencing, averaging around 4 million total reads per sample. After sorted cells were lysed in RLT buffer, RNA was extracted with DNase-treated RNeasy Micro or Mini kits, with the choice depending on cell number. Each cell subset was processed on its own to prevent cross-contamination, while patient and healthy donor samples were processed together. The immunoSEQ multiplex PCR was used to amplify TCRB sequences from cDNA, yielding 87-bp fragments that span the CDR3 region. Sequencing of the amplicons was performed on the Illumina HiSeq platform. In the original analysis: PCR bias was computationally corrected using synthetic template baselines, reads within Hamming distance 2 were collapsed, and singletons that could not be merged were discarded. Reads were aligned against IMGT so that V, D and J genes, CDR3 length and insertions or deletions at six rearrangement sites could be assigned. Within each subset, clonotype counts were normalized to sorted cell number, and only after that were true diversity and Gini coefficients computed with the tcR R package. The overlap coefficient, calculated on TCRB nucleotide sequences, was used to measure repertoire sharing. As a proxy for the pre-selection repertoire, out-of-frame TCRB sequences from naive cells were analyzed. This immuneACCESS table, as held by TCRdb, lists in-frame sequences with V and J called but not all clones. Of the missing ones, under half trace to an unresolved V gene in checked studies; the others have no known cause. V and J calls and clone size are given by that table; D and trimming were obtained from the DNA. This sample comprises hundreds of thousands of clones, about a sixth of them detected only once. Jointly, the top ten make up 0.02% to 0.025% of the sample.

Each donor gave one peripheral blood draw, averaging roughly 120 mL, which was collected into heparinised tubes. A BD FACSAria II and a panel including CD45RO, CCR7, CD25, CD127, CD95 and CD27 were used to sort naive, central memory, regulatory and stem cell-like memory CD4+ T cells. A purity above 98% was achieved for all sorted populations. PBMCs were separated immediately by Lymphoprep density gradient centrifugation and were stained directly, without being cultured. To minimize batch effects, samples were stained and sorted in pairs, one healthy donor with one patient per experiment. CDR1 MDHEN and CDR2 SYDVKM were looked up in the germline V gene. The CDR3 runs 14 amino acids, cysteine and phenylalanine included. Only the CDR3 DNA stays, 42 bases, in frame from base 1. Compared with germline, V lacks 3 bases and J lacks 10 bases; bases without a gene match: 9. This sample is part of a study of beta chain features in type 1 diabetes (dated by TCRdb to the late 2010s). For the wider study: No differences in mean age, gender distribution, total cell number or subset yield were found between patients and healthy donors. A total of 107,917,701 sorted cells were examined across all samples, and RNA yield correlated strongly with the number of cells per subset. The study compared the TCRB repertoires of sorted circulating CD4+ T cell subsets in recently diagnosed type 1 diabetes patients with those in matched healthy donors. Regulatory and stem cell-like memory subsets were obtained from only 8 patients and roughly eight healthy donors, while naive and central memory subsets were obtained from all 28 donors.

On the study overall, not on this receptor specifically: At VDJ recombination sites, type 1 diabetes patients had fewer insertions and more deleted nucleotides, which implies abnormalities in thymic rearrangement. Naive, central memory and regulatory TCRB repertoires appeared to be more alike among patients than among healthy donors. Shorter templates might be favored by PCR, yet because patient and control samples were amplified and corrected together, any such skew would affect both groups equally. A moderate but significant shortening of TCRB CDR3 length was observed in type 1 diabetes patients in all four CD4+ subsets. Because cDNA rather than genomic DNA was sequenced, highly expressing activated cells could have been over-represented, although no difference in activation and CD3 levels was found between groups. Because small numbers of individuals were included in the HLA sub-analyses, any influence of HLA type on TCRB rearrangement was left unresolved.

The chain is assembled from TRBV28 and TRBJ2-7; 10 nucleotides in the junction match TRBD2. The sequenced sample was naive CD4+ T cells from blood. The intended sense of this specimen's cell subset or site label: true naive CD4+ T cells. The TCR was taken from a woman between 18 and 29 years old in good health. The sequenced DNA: TGTGCCAGCAGTTTCCTAGCGGGAGTGGGTCTCCAGTACTTC. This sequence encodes CASSFLAGVGLQYF. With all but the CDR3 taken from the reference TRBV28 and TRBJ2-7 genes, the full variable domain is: DVKVTQSSRYLVKRTGEKVFLECVQDMDHENMFWYRQDPGLGLRLIYFSYDVKMKEKGDIPEGYSVSREKKERFSLILESASTNQTSMYLCASSFLAGVGLQYFGPGTRLTVT.